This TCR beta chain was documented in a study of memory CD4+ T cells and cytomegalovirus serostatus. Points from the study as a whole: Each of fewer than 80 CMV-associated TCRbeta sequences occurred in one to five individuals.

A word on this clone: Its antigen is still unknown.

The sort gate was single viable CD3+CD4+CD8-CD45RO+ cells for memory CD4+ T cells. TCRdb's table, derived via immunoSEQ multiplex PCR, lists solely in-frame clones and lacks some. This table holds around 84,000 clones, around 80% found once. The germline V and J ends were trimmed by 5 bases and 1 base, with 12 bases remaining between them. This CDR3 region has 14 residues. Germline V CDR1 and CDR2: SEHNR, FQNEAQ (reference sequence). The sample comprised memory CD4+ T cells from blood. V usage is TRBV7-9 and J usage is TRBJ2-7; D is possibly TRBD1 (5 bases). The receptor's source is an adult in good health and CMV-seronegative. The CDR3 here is CASSPARGSYEQYF. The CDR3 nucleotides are TGTGCCAGCAGCCCCGCTAGGGGTTCCTACGAGCAGTACTTC.